Listed below are T cell receptor beta chains from one sample, sequenced in a study of T-cell memory formation after mild COVID-19. One entry per CDR3 protein results from TCRdb running MiXCR on the 5' RACE reads. Seen here are roughly 600,000 distinct CDR3 sequences, more than 15% observed once, and the top ten hold about 12%. Sequencing was carried out using PBMCs or a T cell subset sorted from them (not recorded which). The origin of the receptors is an adult woman who had mild COVID-19 (a few samples of this study predate the infection). Cell type and time point are not known. Each CDR3 is given with its conserved first and last residue. The order of the fields is clone size, V gene, J gene, D gene, CDR3 length, CDR3 DNA, CDR3 protein. The D gene is left open where the match is weak. Only some rows state a clone size, as once, few, many or a class for expanded clones.

>NA|TRBV24-1|TRBJ2-1|NA|12
TGTGCCACCACAACCGCGGGCAATGAGCAGTTCTTC
CATTTAGNEQFF
>few|TRBV30|TRBJ2-7|NA|13
TGTGCCTGGACCGTGGACAGTACCTACGAGCAGTACTTC
CAWTVDSTYEQYF
>NA|TRBV10-3|TRBJ1-4|NA|13
TGTGCCATCAGTGAAGGGTTCGGGGAAAAACTGTTTTTT
CAISEGFGEKLFF
>NA|TRBV7-8|TRBJ2-2|NA|17
TGTGCCAGCAGCTTAGCGCCCTCTTCTAGATTGGCCGGGGAGCTGTTTTTT
CASSLAPSSRLAGELFF
>NA|TRBV27|TRBJ1-2|TRBD1|17
TGTGCCAGCAGTTTCGACAGGGATCGACGGTTAAAGAATGGCTACACCTTC
CASSFDRDRRLKNGYTF
>NA|TRBV5-1|TRBJ2-1|NA|15
TGCGCCAGCAACCGAGGGGGGGCCTCCTACAATGAGCAGTTCTTC
CASNRGGASYNEQFF
>few|TRBV12-3/TRBV12-4|TRBJ2-3|NA|14
TGTGCCAGCAGTTTTAGCGCAGGCACAGATACGCAGTATTTT
CASSFSAGTDTQYF
>few|TRBV5-1|TRBJ2-1|TRBD2|17
TGCGCCAGCAGCTTGGGGCTAGCGGGGGCCCCCGTGGATGAGCAGTTCTTC
CASSLGLAGAPVDEQFF
>NA|TRBV15|TRBJ2-7|TRBD2|16
TGTGCCACCAGCAGAGCGGGACTAGCGGGATCCTACGAGCAGTACTTC
CATSRAGLAGSYEQYF
>NA|TRBV6-2/TRBV6-3|TRBJ2-3|NA|12
TGTGCCAGCAGTTCTGGTTTCTATACGCAGTATTTT
CASSSGFYTQYF
>NA|TRBV5-1|TRBJ2-1|TRBD2|16
TGCGCCAGCAGCTTGGAGACTAGCGGGGCCTACAATGAGCAGTTCTTC
CASSLETSGAYNEQFF
>NA|TRBV11-2|TRBJ2-5|NA|15
TGTGCCAGCAGCTTAGAATGGAGCGCGCAAGAGACCCAGTACTTC
CASSLEWSAQETQYF
>many|TRBV7-9|TRBJ2-1|NA|12
TGTGCCAGCAGCCCGCGGGACAATGAGCAGTTCTTC
CASSPRDNEQFF
>NA|TRBV11-2|TRBJ1-2|NA|13
TGTGCCAGCAGCCGGGGGGTGGCCTCTGGCTACACCTTC
CASSRGVASGYTF
>NA|TRBV5-1|TRBJ2-7|NA|13
TGCGCCAGCAGACCTACAGGGAGATACGAGCAGTACTTC
CASRPTGRYEQYF
>few|TRBV12-3/TRBV12-4|TRBJ1-2|NA|12
TGTGCCAGCAGTGAAGTACTATATGGCTACACCTTC
CASSEVLYGYTF
>many|TRBV20-1|TRBJ2-7|NA|11
TGCAGTGCTAGAGATCTCTGGGGTCAGTACTTC
CSARDLWGQYF
>NA|TRBV7-7|TRBJ1-2|NA|18
TGTGCCAGCAGCTTAGTAGGATTACCGGGCCTCCTTAAGTATGGCTACACCTTC
CASSLVGLPGLLKYGYTF
>many|TRBV5-1|TRBJ2-7|NA|12
TGCGCCAGCAGCTTGAAAGGCTACGAGCAGTACTTC
CASSLKGYEQYF
>few|TRBV5-1|TRBJ2-3|NA|13
TGCGCCAGCAGCTTGGATCAGGGAGGTACGCAGTATTTT
CASSLDQGGTQYF
>NA|TRBV29-1|TRBJ1-1|NA|13
TGCAGCGTCGCGAGGAGTAGGGACACTGAAGCTTTCTTT
CSVARSRDTEAFF
>few|TRBV15|TRBJ1-1|NA|13
TGTGCCACCAGCAGAGATGGCAGGTTTGAAGCTTTCTTT
CATSRDGRFEAFF
>few|TRBV4-1|TRBJ2-7|TRBD2|15
TGCGCCAGCAGCCAAGGGGCTAGCGGGACCTACGAGCAGTACTTC
CASSQGASGTYEQYF
>NA|TRBV7-2|TRBJ2-7|TRBD2|17
TGTGCCAGCAGCTTAGATTCTAGCGGGGCGCGCTCCTACGAGCAGTACTTC
CASSLDSSGARSYEQYF
>NA|TRBV9|TRBJ2-7|TRBD2|19
TGTGCCAGCAGCGTAGACGTACGAGGAGCGGGGGCCCCCACCTACGAGCAGTACTTC
CASSVDVRGAGAPTYEQYF
>few|TRBV5-1|TRBJ2-3|TRBD2|17
TGCGCCAGCAGCAATTACGGGACTAGCGGTAGAACAGATACGCAGTATTTT
CASSNYGTSGRTDTQYF
>few|TRBV24-1|TRBJ2-5|TRBD1|16
TGTGCCACCAGTGATCGCGGCAGGGGGCGCGAGGAGACCCAGTACTTC
CATSDRGRGREETQYF
>many|TRBV6-5|TRBJ2-7|NA|17
TGTGCCAGCAGTTACTCGACGCGGGATATTCTTCTGTACGAGCAGTACTTC
CASSYSTRDILLYEQYF
>few|TRBV12-3/TRBV12-4|TRBJ2-7|NA|14
TGTGCCAGCAGTTCCGGGACTGCGTTCTACGAGCAGTACTTC
CASSSGTAFYEQYF
>few|TRBV29-1|TRBJ1-1|NA|12
TGCAGCGTATACACGGGGCAAACTGAAGCTTTCTTT
CSVYTGQTEAFF
>few|TRBV29-1|TRBJ2-3|NA|13
TGCAGCGTTGAATCGTGGGCCCAAGATACGCAGTATTTT
CSVESWAQDTQYF
>many|TRBV7-3|TRBJ2-5|TRBD1|17
TGTGCCAGCAGCAGACAACCCGGGGACAGGGGGCGTGAGACCCAGTACTTC
CASSRQPGDRGRETQYF
>NA|TRBV4-1|TRBJ1-1|NA|13
TGCGCCAGCAGCCAATTGGGGACGGGTGAAGCTTTCTTT
CASSQLGTGEAFF
>NA|TRBV6-1|TRBJ2-3|NA|13
TGTGCCACACGATACGGGATCACAGATACGCAGTATTTT
CATRYGITDTQYF
>many|TRBV7-9|TRBJ2-2|NA|15
TGTGCCAGCAGCGCAGGATTCGGGGTTACCGGGGAGCTGTTTTTT
CASSAGFGVTGELFF
>many|TRBV4-2|TRBJ2-4|NA|12
TGTGCCAGCAGCCAAGATGGGAACATTCAGTACTTC
CASSQDGNIQYF
>NA|TRBV10-3|TRBJ1-2|NA|16
TGTGCCATCAGTGACCCGAATAGGGTAGGAGACTATGGCTACACCTTC
CAISDPNRVGDYGYTF
>NA|TRBV7-9|TRBJ1-6|NA|14
TGTGCCAGCAGCTTAGTTCTGGGGAATTCACCCCTCCACTTT
CASSLVLGNSPLHF
>many|TRBV10-3|TRBJ2-3|NA|11
TGTGCCATCGGAGGCACAGATACGCAGTATTTT
CAIGGTDTQYF
>few|TRBV6-2/TRBV6-3|TRBJ2-1|TRBD2|16
TGTGCCAGCAGTTCCAGACTAGCGGGAGGGCCAAATGAGCAGTTCTTC
CASSSRLAGGPNEQFF
>NA|TRBV21-1|TRBJ1-2|NA|17
TGTGCCAGCAGCAACCCTAGAATTTCAGATCATAACTATGGCTACACCTTC
CASSNPRISDHNYGYTF
>few|TRBV27|TRBJ2-2|TRBD2|12
TGTGCCAGCAGTTTCCGGGGGGGGAAGCTGTTTTTT
CASSFRGGKLFF
>NA|TRBV4-2|TRBJ2-7|TRBD2|18
TGTGCCAGCAGCCCGACCTTGACTAGCGGGGGGGCCAAGTACGAGCAGTACTTC
CASSPTLTSGGAKYEQYF
>few|TRBV20-1|TRBJ2-5|NA|13
TGCAGTGCTGATAGGGGAAAGCAAGAGACCCAGTACTTC
CSADRGKQETQYF
>few|TRBV18|TRBJ1-2|NA|13
TGTGCCAGCTCACCGTCAGGGACTTATGGCTACACCTTC
CASSPSGTYGYTF
>NA|TRBV24-1|TRBJ2-3|TRBD2|15
TGTGCCACCAGTGACCTTCGGGCTAGCGGGGATACGCAGTATTTT
CATSDLRASGDTQYF
>NA|TRBV7-9|TRBJ2-1|NA|13
TGTGCCAGCAGCTTAGCCGGAATTGTAGAGCAGTTCTTC
CASSLAGIVEQFF
>many|TRBV7-2|TRBJ2-1|TRBD2|15
TGTGCCAGCAGCTCGACTAGCGGGAATTACAATGAGCAGTTCTTC
CASSSTSGNYNEQFF
>NA|TRBV12-3/TRBV12-4|TRBJ1-5|TRBD1|15
TGTGCCAGCAGTTCCCGACAGGGAGGCAATCAGCCCCAGCATTTT
CASSSRQGGNQPQHF
>few|TRBV4-1|TRBJ2-1|TRBD2|15
TGCGCCAGCAGCCAAACGACTAGCGGGGGGTCTGAGCAGTTCTTC
CASSQTTSGGSEQFF
>few|TRBV20-1|TRBJ2-3|TRBD1|15
TGCAGTGCTGGGGCCGGGACAGGGAGAACAGATACGCAGTATTTT
CSAGAGTGRTDTQYF
>NA|TRBV7-9|TRBJ2-5|TRBD2|16
TGTGCCAGCAGCTTAGCTGCTAGCGGGGGACAAGAGACCCAGTACTTC
CASSLAASGGQETQYF
>few|TRBV19|TRBJ2-3|NA|12
TGTGCCAGTAGTCTCGGATGGGATACGCAGTATTTT
CASSLGWDTQYF
>NA|TRBV5-1|TRBJ1-2|TRBD1|18
TGCGCCAGCAGCTTGTTTCTTGGAGGTCGGGACAGAGACTATGGCTACACCTTC
CASSLFLGGRDRDYGYTF
>many|TRBV9|TRBJ2-1|NA|15
TGTGCCAGCAGCGTAGGGCGGCACCTAAACAATGAGCAGTTCTTC
CASSVGRHLNNEQFF